This T cell receptor (beta chain) was identified during a study of blood T cell repertoires in COVID-19. Across the whole study: PBMCs, B-cell-depleted T cells, or T cells were the source of the cDNA or gDNA that made up the material.

CDR3 size: 19 residues. J was trimmed by 4 bases and V by 2 bases; bases with no gene match: 9. Per the germline V gene, CDR1 is MDHEN and CDR2 is SYDVKM. A single count supports this clone. Assay: immunoSEQ multiplex PCR; the TCRdb copy retains only in-frame clones and omits some. The sample includes roughly 240,000 clones, about 80% seen only once; the top ten take about 3.9%. The chain links TRBV28 to TRBJ2-1, with TRBD2 matching 15 bases. Sequenced material: PBMCs or T cells enriched from blood (not recorded which). This receptor was taken from a woman between 40 and 50 years old who had been exposed to COVID-19. For the CDR3, the DNA is TGTGCCAGCAGTTTAAGGGGACTAGCGGGGGGTTGGGGGTACAATGAGCAGTTCTTC. Its protein is CASSLRGLAGGWGYNEQFF.